Sequencing of this T cell receptor (beta chain) was carried out in a study of CXCR3-negative and CXCR3-positive naive CD8 T cells. Points from the study as a whole: CXCR3-positive naive cells carried more hydrophobic TRB CDR3s than CXCR3-negative naive cells did. Memory CD8+ cells showed much lower diversity, while both naive subsets displayed comparably high diversity. Similar TRBV-TRBJ usage was seen in naive cells (both CXCR3-negative and CXCR3-positive), but memory cells differed.

CDR3 size: 14 residues. Germline CDR1 and CDR2: SQVTM and ANQGSEA. About this clonotype itself: What it recognizes is unknown.

Preparation of TRB cDNA libraries relied on 5' RACE carrying UMI labels. TCRdb reanalyzed the 5' RACE reads, giving one entry per CDR3 protein sequence and no DNA. The sample totals some 54,000 distinct CDR3 sequences. Every CD8+ subset sample held some 300,000 flow-sorted cells, done in triplicate. CD45RO-CCR7+CD27+CD95- cells counted as naive CD8+ T cells. The genes are TRBV29-1 and TRBJ1-3; no DNA is available, so the TRBD1 call from TCRdb remains unchecked. The sample consisted of naive CXCR3+ CD8+ T cells from blood. The subset denotes: CD45RO-CCR7+CD27+CD95- naive CD8+ T cells expressing CXCR3 (TNR3+). The clonotype originates from a human donor in good health. Some clones in this sample may be carry-over from other donors' samples. Here the CDR3 reads CSYRAGDGRNTIYF.